One sample yielded the 3 T cell receptor beta chains listed below, sequenced in a study of cytomegalovirus exposure and HLA in healthy donors. The PCR used 60 Vbeta and 13 Jbeta primers. Sequencing used immunoSEQ multiplex PCR; TCRdb keeps in-frame clones, though not all of them. The sample lists 100,000 to 150,000 clones, around 75% occurring once. Sequenced: PBMCs. The receptor set was obtained from a woman in her 50s in good health and CMV-seronegative.

The chain links TRBV9 to TRBJ2-2; the match to TRBD2 covers 11 bases. V lost 3 bases and J lost 0; bases outside the gene matches: 4. Germline CDR1 is SGDLS and CDR2 is YYNGEE. The CDR3 extends over 17 amino acids. The DNA for the CDR3 is TGTGCCAGCAGCGACCCGGGACTAGCGGCGAACACCGGGGAGCTGTTTTTT. It specifies CASSDPGLAANTGELFF. The full variable domain, completed using reference TRBV9 and TRBJ2-2, is DSGVTQTPKHLITATGQRVTLRCSPRSGDLSVYWYQQSLDQGLQFLIQYYNGEERAKGNILERFSAQQFPDLHSELNLSSLELGDSALYFCASSDPGLAANTGELFFGEGSRLTVL.

V usage is TRBV30 and J usage is TRBJ2-3, with D perhaps matching TRBD1 (6 bases). The V and J ends lost 4 bases and 6 bases respectively, with 14 bases between them. The CDR3 spans 13 residues. The germline V gene encodes CDR1 GTSNPN and CDR2 SVGIG (reference sequence). CDR3 in DNA: TGTGCCTGGAACAGGGTGACTTGGGATACGCAGTATTTT. The encoded protein is CAWNRVTWDTQYF.

The CDR3 here is CASSDTRDVGNTIYF. In DNA form, the CDR3 reads TGTGCCAGCAGCGATACGCGGGACGTTGGAAACACCATATATTTT. V and J are TRBV28 and TRBJ1-3, with D possibly TRBD1 on 5 matching bases. CDR1 is MDHEN, CDR2 SYDVKM, per germline. The CDR3 contains 15 residues. Trimming removed 6 bases at V and 3 bases at J, with 15 bases between.